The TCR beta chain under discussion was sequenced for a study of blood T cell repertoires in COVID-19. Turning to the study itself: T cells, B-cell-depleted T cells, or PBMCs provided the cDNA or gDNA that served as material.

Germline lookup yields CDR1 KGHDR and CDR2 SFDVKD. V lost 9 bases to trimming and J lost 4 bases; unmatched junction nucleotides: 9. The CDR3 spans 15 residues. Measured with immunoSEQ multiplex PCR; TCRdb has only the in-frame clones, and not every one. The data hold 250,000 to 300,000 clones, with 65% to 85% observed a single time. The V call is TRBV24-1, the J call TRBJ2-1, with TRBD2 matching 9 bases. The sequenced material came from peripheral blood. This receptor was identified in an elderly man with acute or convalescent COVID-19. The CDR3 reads CATRGSGSHYNEQFF. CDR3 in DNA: TGTGCCACCCGCGGTAGCGGGAGTCATTACAATGAGCAGTTCTTC.